The T cell receptor beta chain described here comes from a study of CD8+CD57+ T cells in acquired aplastic anemia. Study background: Mean yield of DNA from sorted CD4+ and CD8+ cells was roughly 3.4 ug. Healthy donors had, on average, about 9.9 million reads for their CD4+ cells.

Germline values: CDR1 SQVTM, CDR2 ANQGSEA. The CDR3 runs to 15 residues. V was shortened by 5 bases and J by 1 base, with 17 bases between the two germline ends. Study observations and caveats: Patients and controls turned out to have more than 25 CD8+ CDR3 sequences in common. Patients were compared with controls for CD8+ Simpson's diversity, and no significant difference emerged.

Genomic DNA, the template, was used for profiling of the TCR beta VDJ and CDR3. TCRdb redid the calling of the reads with MiXCR, one entry per CDR3 protein. The data show around 200,000 distinct CDR3 sequences, around half seen once. At least ten counts were recorded for this clonotype. Antigen: not known. What was sequenced was sorted CD4+, CD8+, or CD8+CD57+ T cells (not recorded which) from PBMCs. The chain recombines TRBV29-1 with TRBJ2-5; maybe TRBD2 (6 bases). This clonotype was obtained from a human donor in good health, serving as a control. The CDR3 is CSVRDAGQPQETQYF. In DNA form, the CDR3 reads TGCAGCGTTAGGGATGCGGGGCAACCCCAAGAGACCCAGTACTTC. The whole variable domain, remainder taken from reference TRBV29-1 and TRBJ2-5, is SAVISQKPSRDICQRGTSLTIQCQVDSQVTMMFWYRQQPGQSLTLIATANQGSEATYESGFVIDKFPISRPNLTFSTLTVSNMSPEDSSIYLCSVRDAGQPQETQYFGPGTRLLVL.